Listed here is a single T cell receptor (beta chain). The data originate from a study of regulatory T cells in long-lasting Graves disease. In the study overall: Graves' patients with a new diagnosis had received antithyroid drugs under 3 months.

The sample's time point: newly diagnosed GD, antithyroid drugs for less than 3 months. After RNA was extracted from PBMCs, the TCR library was made from it. Investigators prepared the TCR beta libraries by applying iRepertoire HTBI primers and Arm-PCR of CDR3 regions. In TCRdb, the multiplex PCR reads were re-called with MiXCR into one record per CDR3 protein. The sample records around 480,000 distinct CDR3 sequences, about 15% being singletons. CDR3 length: 16 amino acids. Germline CDR1 SGHTA, CDR2 FQGNSA. V gave up 1 base and J gave up 4 bases, with 13 bases separating them. These same data were also listed under a study on T cells in Graves' hyperthyroidism and ophthalmopathy. That paper notes: Each diagnosis drew on symptoms, thyroxine, TRAb, thyroid ultrasound and orbital computed tomography findings.

Sequenced here: peripheral blood mononuclear cells (PBMCs), sampled at new diagnosis, from a patient treated with antithyroid drugs. This clonotype was obtained from a woman aged 35-65 years with Graves disease. The rearrangement joins TRBV7-2 to TRBJ1-4, with TRBD1 as a possible D gene (6 bases). The CDR3 protein is CASSLGGHFGNEKLFF. The CDR3 nucleotides are TGTGCCAGCAGCTTAGGGGGACATTTTGGTAATGAAAAACTGTTTTTT.